Shown below are 27 T cell receptor beta chains from a single sample sequenced in a study of cytomegalovirus exposure and HLA in healthy donors. 60 Vbeta and 13 Jbeta primers were used in PCR. The method was immunoSEQ multiplex PCR; TCRdb's version includes in-frame clones alone and lacks a portion of them. The sample yields approximately 88,000 clones, around 78% seen once. The sequenced material came from PBMCs. These receptors originate from a man aged 18 to 29 in good health and CMV-seropositive.

About this clone itself: One junction end does not reproduce the germline sequence, and a read error may be involved. This sequence joins TRBV6-6 and TRBJ1-5; 7 bases fit TRBD1. Germline CDR1 MNHNY, CDR2 SVGAGI (reference sequence). This CDR3 comprises 12 residues. The CDR3 DNA sequence: TGTGCCAGCAGTCCCGGTGACAGGGAAAAATCTTTT. Translating it yields CASSPGDREKSF.

This sequence joins TRBV5-1 and TRBJ2-7, with 8 positions matching TRBD2. Germline CDR1 and CDR2: SGHRS and YFSETQ. J lost 3 bases, V lost 4 bases, and 18 bases had no gene match. The CDR3 is made up of 18 amino acids. The CDR3 reads CASSTGTRRFRTNYEQYF. The DNA for the CDR3 is TGCGCCAGCAGCACCGGGACTAGAAGGTTTCGCACAAACTACGAGCAGTACTTC.

The chain recombines TRBV11-3 with TRBJ2-7; 8 positions agree with TRBD2. The V gene end was trimmed by 5 bases and the J gene end by 5 bases; junction bases not matched to a gene: 11. The CDR3 spans 15 residues. CDR1 and CDR2 (germline): SGHNT, YENEEA. The CDR3 loop reads CASSPASGRSNEQYF. As DNA, the CDR3 is TGTGCCAGCAGCCCGGCGAGCGGGAGAAGTAACGAGCAGTACTTC.

The chain links TRBV4-1 to TRBJ2-7; the D gene is possibly TRBD1 (6 bases). The germline V gene encodes CDR1 MGHRA and CDR2 YSYEKL. The CDR3 spans 18 residues. V gave up 0 bases and J gave up 7 bases, with 25 bases separating them. DNA for the CDR3: TGCGCCAGCAGCCAAGATCTGGGGACATTGGGGTGGTCCCGTGAGCAGTACTTC. It specifies CASSQDLGTLGWSREQYF.

The chain recombines TRBV25-1 with TRBJ1-1; D possibly corresponds to TRBD1 (5 bases). CDR1 and CDR2 from the germline V gene are MGHDK and SYGVNS. CDR3 length: 14 amino acids. Trimming cost V 1 base and J 5 bases, with 11 bases left between them. The CDR3 here is CASSELGATTEAFF. The DNA for the CDR3 is TGTGCCAGCAGTGAATTAGGGGCAACGACTGAAGCTTTCTTT.

The chain carries TRBV14 and TRBJ2-1, with 10 bases fitting TRBD1. Germline loops: CDR1 SGHDN, CDR2 FVKESK. V dropped 4 bases and J dropped 6; count of bases not matched to a gene: 6. The CDR3 is 15 amino acids. The CDR3 DNA reads as TGTGCCAGCAGCCTTCCGGGACAGGGGATCAATGAGCAGTTCTTC. Its protein is CASSLPGQGINEQFF.

The chain combines TRBV6-4 with TRBJ1-4, with D hard to call. From germline, CDR1 is MRHNA and CDR2 SNTAGT. Trimming took off 2 bases at V and 6 bases at J, with 28 bases between the two ends. This CDR3 spans 20 amino acids. DNA for the CDR3: TGTGCCAGCAGTGACAGGGAGGGTTTTTTAATGAAAGTATCCTATGAAAAACTGTTTTTT. Its translation: CASSDREGFLMKVSYEKLFF.

This clone showed up just once. The rearrangement links TRBV27 to TRBJ1-5; D is unclear. This CDR3 region has 13 residues. Between the trimmed V and J ends, which lost 3 bases and 6 bases, there was a span of 9 bases. CDR1 is MNHEY, CDR2 SMNVEV, per germline (reference sequence). The CDR3 DNA is TGTGCCAGCAGTTTTCGAGGAGGTCAGCCCCAGCATTTT. This encodes CASSFRGGQPQHF.

This chain joins TRBV9 and TRBJ2-7, with D perhaps TRBD1 (5 bases). Trimming removed 5 bases at V and 5 bases at J, with 14 bases between. The CDR3 has 13 amino acids. Per the germline V gene, CDR1 is SGDLS and CDR2 is YYNGEE. CDR3 sequence (DNA): TGTGCCAGCAGTAGGGGAAGGGTCGACGAGCAGTACTTC. It yields the protein CASSRGRVDEQYF.

The chain is built from TRBV2 and TRBJ1-5; TRBD1 is a possible D gene (6 bases). V lost 9 bases and J lost 2, with 8 bases in between. The CDR3 length is 12 residues. CDR1 and CDR2 (germline): SNHLY, FYNNEI. The CDR3 DNA sequence: TGTGCCAGAGGGGGTCGCAATCAGCCCCAGCATTTT. This encodes CARGGRNQPQHF.

V and J are TRBV10-1 and TRBJ2-3, with TRBD2 matching 11 bases. The CDR3 extends over 16 amino acids. Germline trimming cut 0 bases from V and 4 bases from J; bases unmatched to any gene: 3. Germline CDR1 is WNHNN and CDR2 is SYGVQD (reference sequence). The CDR3 reads CASSESKLAGADTQYF. The DNA of the CDR3 is TGCGCCAGCAGTGAGTCTAAACTAGCGGGAGCAGATACGCAGTATTTT.

V gene TRBV29-1 combines with J gene TRBJ1-5; TRBD1 agrees at 8 bases. The CDR3 has 15 amino acids. Germline CDR1 reads SQVTM; CDR2 reads ANQGSEA. After removal of 4 bases from V and 5 bases from J, the junction contained 10 bases not matched to a gene. CDR3 region: CSVADGTGFDQPQHF. The CDR3 DNA follows: TGCAGCGTTGCCGATGGGACAGGATTCGATCAGCCCCAGCATTTT.

J is TRBJ2-3 and V is TRBV27, with 16 bases aligning to TRBD2. V dropped 6 bases and J dropped 2; count of bases not matched to a gene: 11. Germline CDR1 reads MNHEY; CDR2 reads SMNVEV (reference sequence). CDR3 length equals 19 residues. The CDR3 sequence is CASRRVGLAGGRDTDTQYF. CDR3 nucleotide sequence: TGTGCCAGCAGGCGTGTGGGACTAGCGGGAGGGCGAGACACAGATACGCAGTATTTT.

V is TRBV6-1 and J is TRBJ1-3; D unclear. Germline lookup yields CDR1 MNHNS and CDR2 SASEGT. CDR3 size: 15 residues. Trimming took 4 bases from V and 0 from J, leaving 10 bases between them. The CDR3 DNA reads as TGTGCCAGCAGTGCGGCAGGCCGCTCTGGAAACACCATATATTTT. This gives the protein CASSAAGRSGNTIYF.

This clone was seen a single time. This chain links TRBV28 with TRBJ2-7, with TRBD1 as a possible D gene (5 bases). The CDR3 length is 11 residues. V lost 5 bases to trimming and J lost 6 bases, with 8 bases between them. Germline V gives CDR1 MDHEN, CDR2 SYDVKM. For the CDR3, the DNA is TGTGCCAGCAGTGCCAGGGTCGAGCAGTACTTC. Its translation is CASSARVEQYF. Full variable domain (remainder filled in from reference TRBV28 and TRBJ2-7): DVKVTQSSRYLVKRTGEKVFLECVQDMDHENMFWYRQDPGLGLRLIYFSYDVKMKEKGDIPEGYSVSREKKERFSLILESASTNQTSMYLCASSARVEQYFGPGTRLTVT.

This clone was observed a few times. The V call is TRBV5-1, the J call TRBJ2-1, with D possibly TRBD2 on 5 matching bases. Germline CDR1 is SGHRS and CDR2 is YFSETQ. V lost 4 bases and J 0 bases, leaving 14 bases between the germline ends. This CDR3 region has 16 residues. CDR3 region: CASSVQGSNSYNEQFF. The CDR3 nucleotides are TGCGCCAGCAGCGTACAAGGGAGCAACTCCTACAATGAGCAGTTCTTC.

The count of this clone is one. The chain couples TRBV5-6 to TRBJ2-1; D unresolved. This CDR3 has 13 amino acids. Trimming took off 1 base at V and 5 bases at J, with 7 bases between the two ends. The germline V gene encodes CDR1 SGHDT and CDR2 YYEEEE. The DNA for the CDR3 is TGTGCCAGCAGCTTGCAAGGAGACAATGAGCAGTTCTTC. Translation: CASSLQGDNEQFF.

The CDR3 DNA sequence: TGTGCCAGCAGGCGGGGACAGGGGATGAATACGCAGTATTTT. Translation: CASRRGQGMNTQYF. V gene TRBV7-2 combines with J gene TRBJ2-3, with 10 nucleotides matching TRBD1. Germline-derived CDR1 and CDR2 are SGHTA and FQGNSA. Trimming removed 6 bases from V and 7 bases from J; junction bases left unmatched: 7. There are 14 residues in the CDR3. The whole variable domain, filled in from reference TRBV7-2 and TRBJ2-3, reads GAGVSQSPSNKVTEKGKDVELRCDPISGHTALYWYRQSLGQGLEFLIYFQGNSAPDKSGLPSDRFSAERTGGSVSTLTIQRTQQEDSAVYLCASRRGQGMNTQYFGPGTRLTVL.

This clone occurred once. V and J are TRBV29-1 and TRBJ2-7, with D maybe TRBD2 (7 bases). V lost 5 bases and J lost 6, with 23 bases in between. The CDR3 has 15 residues. The germline V gene encodes CDR1 SQVTM and CDR2 ANQGSEA. The CDR3 coding sequence is TGCAGCGTTTCAAATCTCGGTCGGGGGGCGGGCGAGCAGTACTTC. It codes for CSVSNLGRGAGEQYF.

This chain uses TRBV7-9 with TRBJ1-5; unclear D gene. Germline lookup yields CDR1 SEHNR and CDR2 FQNEAQ (reference sequence). V lost 3 bases and J lost 2, with 8 bases in between. The CDR3 has 14 amino acids. The CDR3 spells CASSFLEGNQPQHF. CDR3 DNA: TGTGCCAGCAGCTTCCTGGAGGGCAATCAGCCCCAGCATTTT.

The chain carries TRBV9 and TRBJ2-5; D ambiguous. CDR1 is SGDLS, CDR2 YYNGEE, per germline. This CDR3 spans 14 amino acids. Deletions cut 3 bases from V and 7 bases from J, with 16 bases between. The CDR3: CASSAPFRERTQYF. The DNA of the CDR3 is TGTGCCAGCAGCGCCCCCTTCCGTGAGAGGACCCAGTACTTC. Variable domain in full (rest from reference TRBV9 and TRBJ2-5): DSGVTQTPKHLITATGQRVTLRCSPRSGDLSVYWYQQSLDQGLQFLIQYYNGEERAKGNILERFSAQQFPDLHSELNLSSLELGDSALYFCASSAPFRERTQYFGPGTRLLVL.

CDR3 DNA: TGTGCCAGCAGTTCCCCGGTCATTTCCGGGACTAGCGGGACCAGGGAGCAGTACTTC. Amino acid sequence: CASSSPVISGTSGTREQYF. The chain couples TRBV2 to TRBJ2-7; 13 positions match TRBD2. V gave up 5 bases and J gave up 7 bases; unmatched junction bases: 20. CDR3 length: 19 amino acids. The germline V gene encodes CDR1 SNHLY and CDR2 FYNNEI.

The J gene is TRBJ2-5, the V gene TRBV2; 7 positions match TRBD2. Trimming cost V 0 bases and J 2 bases; bases outside gene matches: 6. Germline assignment: CDR1 SNHLY and CDR2 FYNNEI. CDR3 length: 16 residues. The CDR3 loop reads CASSEALASGQETQYF. DNA for the CDR3: TGTGCCAGCAGTGAAGCTTTGGCTAGCGGACAAGAGACCCAGTACTTC.

This chain links TRBV4-1 with TRBJ2-7; 8 nucleotides agree with TRBD1. In germline, CDR1 is MGHRA, CDR2 YSYEKL. V shed 2 bases and J 0 bases; nucleotides not matched to a gene: 12. The CDR3 consists of 18 residues. The CDR3: CASSQTRLGQGVSYEQYF. Here the CDR3 DNA reads TGCGCCAGCAGCCAAACCCGTCTCGGACAGGGCGTCTCCTACGAGCAGTACTTC.

This rearrangement joins TRBV29-1 to TRBJ2-4; 7 nucleotides align to TRBD1. Germline V CDR1 and CDR2: SQVTM, ANQGSEA. The length of the CDR3 is 14 residues. The CDR3 loop is CSYPRGLAKNIQYF. The CDR3 DNA reads TGCAGTTACCCCAGGGGGTTGGCCAAAAACATTCAGTACTTC.

This chain connects TRBV15 to TRBJ2-2, with D possibly being TRBD2 (6 bases). CDR3 length: 14 amino acids. Germline-derived CDR1 and CDR2 are LNHNV and YYDKDF (reference sequence). Between the trimmed V and J ends, which lost 9 bases and 3 bases, there was a span of 14 bases. CDR3 loop: CATTSGQDTGELFF. CDR3 in DNA: TGTGCCACAACCAGCGGGCAGGACACCGGGGAGCTGTTTTTT. The entire variable domain, with the rest obtained from reference TRBV15 and TRBJ2-2, is as follows: DAMVIQNPRYQVTQFGKPVTLSCSQTLNHNVMYWYQQKSSQAPKLLFHYYDKDFNNEADTPDNFQSRRPNTSFCFLDIRSPGLGDTAMYLCATTSGQDTGELFFGEGSRLTVL.

The rearrangement uses TRBV7-8 and TRBJ2-3; 9 nucleotides align to TRBD2. The CDR3 extends over 15 amino acids. Trimming took 8 bases from V and 4 from J; bases not matched to a gene: 10. Germline assignment: CDR1 SGHVS and CDR2 FQNEAQ. The CDR3 coding sequence is TGTGCCAGCGGGACTAGCTCACGGCCCTCAGATACGCAGTATTTT. Its protein product is CASGTSSRPSDTQYF.